Each of the 2 T cell receptor beta chains below was sequenced from the same sample in a study of CD8+ T cells in alopecia areata. Markers used for sorting pooled cutaneous lymph node cells were CD4, CD8alpha, NKG2D, NKG2ACE and others. Sequencing relied on a cDNA template that was reverse transcribed from extracted RNA. Produced via immunoSEQ multiplex PCR; TCRdb's table is partial and in-frame only. The table records 250,000 or so clones without singletons, the ten largest covering roughly 1.2%. Source material: CD4+ T cells sorted from a lymph node. These receptor sequences come from a C3H/HeJ mouse with alopecia areata. For this strain, the MHC haplotype corresponds to H2-k.

This clone was seen a few times. Germline and genes here are mouse. The read finishes 4 residues shy of the CDR3 end, and the germline J gene is used to complete it. The genes are TRBV13-1 and TRBJ1-1; TRBD1 might be the D (6 bases). V was shortened by 3 bases and J by 1 base, with 10 bases between the two germline ends. CDR1 is NSHNY and CDR2 is SYGAGN in the germline V gene. This CDR3 spans 14 amino acids. The CDR3 protein is CASSVWDKNTEVFF. CDR3 DNA, as far as it was read: TGTGCCAGCAGTGTATGGGACAAAAACACA.

This clone was observed at least ten times. Gene names are the mouse ones. The read comes to an end 4 residues before the CDR3 does, leaving the germline J gene to fill in the end. The same CDR3 also results from other DNA sequences found in this sample. The chain joins TRBV5 to TRBJ2-2; D possibly corresponds to TRBD1 (5 bases). V lost 0 bases to trimming and J lost 1 base, with 6 bases between them. The CDR3 runs 15 residues. Germline V gene data show CDR1 as LGHNA and CDR2 as YNLKQL (reference sequence). The sequenced part of the CDR3 DNA is TGTGCCAGCAGCCAAGAGCAGGGAAACACCGGG. Translation gives CASSQEQGNTG. The complete CDR3 sequence is CASSQEQGNTGQLYF.